These T cell receptor beta chains were read from a single sample in a study of T-cell reconstitution after alpha-beta-depleted transplantation in children. From the PCR reads, TCRdb called clonotypes with MiXCR, one entry per CDR3 protein. Counted here are about 440,000 distinct CDR3 sequences, roughly 43% occurring once; the ten biggest clones make up under 30%. Sequencing used PBMCs, obtained before TCRalphabeta/CD19-depleted stem cell transplant. Receptors were obtained from a girl aged 2 to 10 with aplastic anemia, due to receive a stem cell transplant. Each CDR3 is given with its conserved first and last residue. The order of the fields is clone size, V gene, CDR3 protein. A clone size is listed for some rows: how often the clone was seen (once, few, many), or a class if it is expanded.

abundance: NA
v_gene: TRBV18
CDR3aa: CASRTGTAQYF

abundance: few
v_gene: TRBV28
CDR3aa: CASSYNPGQAGEYSNQPQHF

abundance: NA
v_gene: TRBV5-1
CDR3aa: CASRRTFQETQYF

abundance: NA
v_gene: TRBV28
CDR3aa: CASSFKGHQKTQYF

abundance: NA
v_gene: TRBV27
CDR3aa: CASSLSGIPAFDEQYF

abundance: NA
v_gene: TRBV19
CDR3aa: CASSGGVSNLYEQYF

abundance: few
v_gene: TRBV27
CDR3aa: CASSGGNNEQFF

abundance: NA
v_gene: TRBV12-3/TRBV12-4
CDR3aa: CASSLSRPGDEQYF

abundance: NA
v_gene: TRBV5-4
CDR3aa: CASSLKRENGQETQYF

abundance: few
v_gene: TRBV12-3/TRBV12-4
CDR3aa: CASSWGTNTIYF

abundance: NA
v_gene: TRBV6-8
CDR3aa: CASDGSKPYEQYF

abundance: NA
v_gene: TRBV12-3/TRBV12-4
CDR3aa: CASSCSGTGCYEQYF

abundance: many
v_gene: TRBV3-1
CDR3aa: CASSLGGSPYEQYF

abundance: few
v_gene: TRBV3-1
CDR3aa: CASTGTRADTQYF

abundance: many
v_gene: TRBV5-1
CDR3aa: CASSLTVGSYEQYF

abundance: many
v_gene: TRBV12-3/TRBV12-4
CDR3aa: CASSDQTSSYEQYF

abundance: many
v_gene: TRBV18
CDR3aa: CASSLGTRALNEQFF

abundance: many
v_gene: TRBV7-2
CDR3aa: CASSSLGTSLDEQYF

abundance: few
v_gene: TRBV19
CDR3aa: CASRTPGTANYGYTF

abundance: once
v_gene: TRBV28
CDR3aa: CASGTGLLAGDNEQFF

abundance: few
v_gene: TRBV7-9
CDR3aa: CASSPSDPGTPYGYTF

abundance: once
v_gene: TRBV5-1
CDR3aa: CASSFGTGTGYEQYF

abundance: NA
v_gene: TRBV6-5
CDR3aa: CASSYGDRLAEQYF

abundance: few
v_gene: TRBV20-1
CDR3aa: CSAFPLGQENIQYF

abundance: NA
v_gene: TRBV6-1
CDR3aa: CASSEPATGGLYEQYF

abundance: NA
v_gene: TRBV4-2
CDR3aa: CASSQDFQGADTQYF

abundance: NA
v_gene: TRBV12-3/TRBV12-4
CDR3aa: CASSSIGRLLALHF

abundance: NA
v_gene: TRBV9
CDR3aa: CASSVGGRVPVPLHF

abundance: NA
v_gene: TRBV29-1
CDR3aa: CSVVGYNEQFF

abundance: NA
v_gene: TRBV28
CDR3aa: CASNRVVAGAETQYF

abundance: few
v_gene: TRBV18
CDR3aa: CASSPVRFRDSHYNEQFF

abundance: NA
v_gene: TRBV4-1
CDR3aa: CASSQGGLAGGRKTQYF

abundance: NA
v_gene: TRBV20-1
CDR3aa: CSALAGGEYEQYF

abundance: few
v_gene: TRBV11-1
CDR3aa: CASSFSLSAGGSTDTQYF

abundance: few
v_gene: TRBV5-1
CDR3aa: CASRSSDNSPLHF

abundance: NA
v_gene: TRBV6-5
CDR3aa: CASSYVQGHMNTEAFF

abundance: NA
v_gene: TRBV29-1
CDR3aa: CSAIDRYGYTF

abundance: many
v_gene: TRBV4-3
CDR3aa: CASSQAASGTPYNEQFF

abundance: NA
v_gene: TRBV4-3
CDR3aa: CASGQDGDLVNEQYF

abundance: NA
v_gene: TRBV7-8
CDR3aa: CASSLGGGPRNEQFF

abundance: NA
v_gene: TRBV7-2
CDR3aa: CASGLLGKSEQFF

abundance: NA
v_gene: TRBV5-1
CDR3aa: CASSLPTGAPDEKLFF

abundance: once
v_gene: TRBV6-4
CDR3aa: CASSLSGAGTDTQYF

abundance: many
v_gene: TRBV7-2
CDR3aa: CASSDSGFNNEQFF

abundance: NA
v_gene: TRBV3-1
CDR3aa: CASSQVLAGSIGNEQFF

abundance: NA
v_gene: TRBV20-1
CDR3aa: CSARDWEKLFF

abundance: many
v_gene: TRBV12-3/TRBV12-4
CDR3aa: CASSATRGTGELFF

abundance: few
v_gene: TRBV20-1
CDR3aa: CSATGTGYGYTF

abundance: NA
v_gene: TRBV20-1
CDR3aa: CSARAGDRILYEQYF

abundance: many
v_gene: TRBV4-1
CDR3aa: CASSQDRTQYF

abundance: few
v_gene: TRBV6-1
CDR3aa: CASSEEVAGVGETQYF

abundance: NA
v_gene: TRBV29-1
CDR3aa: CSANLYQETQYF

abundance: NA
v_gene: TRBV28
CDR3aa: CASSTGDKYEQYF

abundance: NA
v_gene: TRBV5-1
CDR3aa: CASSWTGQPGDEQFF

abundance: NA
v_gene: TRBV20-1
CDR3aa: CSAWDGFSGNTIYF

abundance: many
v_gene: TRBV5-1
CDR3aa: CASSYQTGKSFPLELFF